One and the same sample provided the 8 T cell receptor beta chains below, sequenced in a study of shared clonotypes between healthy human individuals. Assay: immunoSEQ multiplex PCR; the TCRdb copy retains only in-frame clones and omits some. The sample has approximately 700,000 clones, roughly 72% seen once. Sequenced material: memory CD4+ T cells sorted from blood. Stated subset: CD45RA-negative fraction. The receptor source for this set is a woman between 25 and 40 years old in good health.

The rearrangement links TRBV12-2 to TRBJ2-1; the table names TRBD2, a call not compared with the DNA. TRBV12-2 is a known pseudogene. The CDR3 sequence is 17 residues long. The CDR3 loop is CASRLVWRQEPYNEQFF. CDR3 bases: TGTGCAAGTCGCTTAGTTTGGCGGCAAGAACCTTACAATGAGCAGTTCTTC.

J is TRBJ2-1 and V is TRBV11-2, with 10 bases lining up with TRBD2. Germline loops: CDR1 SGHAT, CDR2 FQNNGV. CDR3 size: 13 residues. V trimming: 4 bases; J trimming: 12 bases; junction bases outside the gene matches: 6. CDR3 region: CASSWGTSEGQFF. CDR3 in DNA: TGTGCCAGCAGCTGGGGGACTAGCGAAGGGCAGTTCTTC. Drawing the rest from reference TRBV11-2 and TRBJ2-1, the complete variable domain is EAGVAQSPRYKIIEKRQSVAFWCNPISGHATLYWYQQILGQGPKLLIQFQNNGVVDDSQLPKDRFSAERLKGVDSTLKIQPAKLEDSAVYLCASSWGTSEGQFFGPGTRLTVL.

The chain links TRBV27 to TRBJ1-5; 11 positions match TRBD1. Germline-derived CDR1 and CDR2 are MNHEY and SMNVEV (reference sequence). The CDR3 is 13 residues long. The trim removed 5 bases at V and 7 bases at J, leaving 1 base unmatched. In DNA, the CDR3 is TGTGCCAGCAGTGGGACAGGGGGACAGCCCCAGCATTTT. It codes for CASSGTGGQPQHF.

V gene TRBV7-6 combines with J gene TRBJ1-3; unclear D gene. Germline CDR1 is SGHVS and CDR2 is FNYEAQ. Deletions cut 5 bases from V and 1 base from J, with 15 bases between. The CDR3 length is 16 residues. The chain's CDR3 is CASSASGWGSGNTIYF. The CDR3 DNA reads TGTGCCAGCAGCGCCAGCGGGTGGGGATCTGGAAACACCATATATTTT. The full variable domain, in which reference TRBV7-6 and TRBJ1-3 provide the parts outside the CDR3, is GAGVSQSPRYKVTKRGQDVALRCDPISGHVSLYWYRQALGQGPEFLTYFNYEAQQDKSGLPNDRFSAERPEGSISTLTIQRTEQRDSAMYRCASSASGWGSGNTIYFGEGSWLTVV.

In this sample, this clone turned up a few times. The chain carries TRBV25-1 and TRBJ2-6; D is unclear. V lost 8 bases and J lost 3, with 11 bases in between. Germline V lookup: CDR1 MGHDK, CDR2 SYGVNS. The CDR3 is made up of 14 amino acids. CDR3 protein: CASQGDVGANVLTF. DNA for the CDR3: TGTGCCAGCCAAGGTGACGTTGGGGCCAACGTCCTGACTTTC.

The rearrangement joins TRBV10-3 to TRBJ2-5; TRBD1 aligns across 7 bases. The CDR3 totals 14 residues. Trimming at V came to 4 bases and at J to 5 bases, leaving 7 bases not matched to a gene. CDR1 and CDR2 from the germline V gene are ENHRY and SYGVKD. The CDR3 reads CAISVRTGGETQYF. CDR3 DNA: TGTGCCATCAGTGTACGGACAGGCGGGGAGACCCAGTACTTC.

The chain couples TRBV28 to TRBJ2-3; 7 bases agree with TRBD2. CDR3 size: 16 residues. Germline CDR1 MDHEN, CDR2 SYDVKM. V shed 1 base and J 5 bases; nucleotides not matched to a gene: 9. Here the CDR3 reads CASSLSAAGGGDTQYF. The CDR3 DNA reads TGTGCCAGCAGTTTATCTGCAGCGGGCGGGGGAGATACGCAGTATTTT.

This clone has a handful of counts. This sample also contains other DNA sequences that code for the same CDR3. The V gene is TRBV7-9, the J gene TRBJ1-1, with 7 bases lining up with TRBD1. Germline values: CDR1 SEHNR, CDR2 FQNEAQ (reference sequence). The V and J ends lost 5 bases and 2 bases, in that order; junction bases with no gene match: 5. This CDR3 spans 14 amino acids. This CDR3 reads CASSPGQINTEAFF. CDR3 DNA sequence: TGTGCCAGCAGCCCGGGACAGATAAACACTGAAGCTTTCTTT.